This T cell receptor beta chain was recorded in a study of OX40 agonist ivuxolimab in advanced cancers. Germline-derived CDR1 and CDR2 are MNHEY and SVGAGI. The CDR3 spans 12 residues. Germline trimming cut 6 bases from V and 3 bases from J; bases unmatched to any gene: 2. Some clones are missing from TCRdb's copy, which holds only in-frame ones; the method was immunoSEQ multiplex PCR. The data hold 65,000 to 70,000 clones, with roughly nine tenths observed a single time. The sample consisted of CD4+ or CD8+ T cells sorted from blood, taken in a trial of the OX40 agonist ivuxolimab. The J gene is TRBJ2-7, the V gene TRBV6-5, with 7 positions matching TRBD1. The sequence derives from an adult with an advanced solid tumor such as melanoma, head and neck, liver or kidney cancer. DNA for the CDR3: TGTGCCAGCAGCAGGACAGGCTACGAGCAGTACTTC. Residues: CASSRTGYEQYF.